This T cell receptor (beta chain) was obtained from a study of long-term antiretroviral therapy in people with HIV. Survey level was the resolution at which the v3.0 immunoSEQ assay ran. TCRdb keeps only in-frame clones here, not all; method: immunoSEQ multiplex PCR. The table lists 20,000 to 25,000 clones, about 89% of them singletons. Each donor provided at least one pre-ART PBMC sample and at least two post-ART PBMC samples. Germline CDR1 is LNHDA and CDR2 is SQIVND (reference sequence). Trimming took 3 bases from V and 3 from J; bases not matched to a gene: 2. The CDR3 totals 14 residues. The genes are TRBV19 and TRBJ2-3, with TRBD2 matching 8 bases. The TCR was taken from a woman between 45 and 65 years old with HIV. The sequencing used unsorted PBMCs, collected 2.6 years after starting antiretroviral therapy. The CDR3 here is CASSILAGTDTQYF. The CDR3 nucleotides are TGTGCCAGTAGTATTTTAGCGGGGACAGATACGCAGTATTTT.